This TCR beta chain was found in a study of human T cells and chemical hapten exposure. Overall study findings and caveats: A positive correlation with patch test score was shown by PT1 expanded TCR counts. With regard to DPC sensitization, TCRs above 1 in 1000 frequency did not change. Given that the donors had alopecia, their immune response may differ from that seen in healthy people.

As regards this clonotype: Its antigen is currently unknown.

Using its own MiXCR run on the RACE reads, TCRdb lists one record per CDR3 protein. The repertoire consists of 300,000 to 450,000 distinct CDR3 sequences, with roughly 5.3% occurring once and the leading ten covering 2% to 3%. Germline CDR1 reads LGHNA; CDR2 reads YNFKEQ. The CDR3 loop spans 13 amino acids. V shed 4 bases and J shed 8 bases, with 14 bases lying between them. The time point: pre-sensitization, week 0. As to treatment: therapeutic diphenylcyclopropenone sensitization with weekly scalp DPC. The donor pool consisted of alopecia patients aged 18 to 70 years, considered suitable for DPC. The sequence came from a woman aged 45-60 years with alopecia areata. Some clones in this sample may be carry-over from other donors' samples. The chain links TRBV4-2 to TRBJ1-1; possible D gene TRBD1, 5 bases. Sequenced here: whole blood, sampled in connection with sensitization to the hapten diphenylcyclopropenone (DPC). Here the CDR3 reads CASSRPRDEEAFF. The CDR3 nucleotides read TGTGCCAGCAGCCGTCCTAGGGACGAGGAAGCTTTCTTT.